The 25 T cell receptor beta chains below were found in one sample sequenced in a study of T cell clonotyping in hematopoietic cell transplantation. TCRdb keeps only in-frame clones here, not all; method: immunoSEQ multiplex PCR. The sample yields approximately 41,000 clones, nearly 97% seen once. The source material was peripheral blood mononuclear cells. These receptors all stem from a man in his thirties or forties in good health. Some clones in this sample may be carry-over from other donors' samples.

The chain recombines TRBV25-1 with TRBJ1-1, with 10 bases aligning to TRBD1. The CDR3 has 14 residues. Germline trimming cut 4 bases from V and 4 bases from J; bases unmatched to any gene: 3. Germline V CDR1 and CDR2: MGHDK, SYGVNS. DNA of the CDR3: TGTGCCAGCAGTGGGGACAGGGGCTTCACTGAAGCTTTCTTT. Translating gives CASSGDRGFTEAFF. The variable domain in full, completed from reference TRBV25-1 and TRBJ1-1, reads EADIYQTPRYLVIGTGKKITLECSQTMGHDKMYWYQQDPGMELHLIHYSYGVNSTEKGDLSSESTVSRIRTEHFPLTLESARPSHTSQYLCASSGDRGFTEAFFGQGTRLTVV.

V is TRBV10-3 and J is TRBJ2-2; D possibly corresponds to TRBD2 (5 bases). CDR3 length: 14 residues. Germline V gives CDR1 ENHRY, CDR2 SYGVKD. Trimming took off 7 bases at V and 3 bases at J, with 12 bases between the two ends. The CDR3 DNA reads as TGTGCCATCATGAGAGGGAGCCACACCGGGGAGCTGTTTTTT. Residues: CAIMRGSHTGELFF.

The rearrangement uses TRBV4-3 and TRBJ2-2; unclear D gene. The CDR3 spans 15 residues. The V end was cut by 1 base, the J end by 4 bases, with 10 bases between. Germline V gives CDR1 LGHNA, CDR2 YSLEER. Here the CDR3 DNA reads TGCGCCAGCAGCCAAGTATATTACGGCACCGGGGAGCTGTTTTTT. Its translation is CASSQVYYGTGELFF.

This clone was seen only once. This sequence joins TRBV12-2 and TRBJ2-3; TRBD2 is the table's D call, not checked against the DNA. TRBV12-2 is a listed pseudogene. The CDR3 runs 19 residues. The CDR3 DNA sequence: TGTGCAAGTCGCCCTCGGGGAGCGGGGGGGCCGCTTTCGACAGATACGCAGTATTTT. It yields the protein CASRPRGAGGPLSTDTQYF.

The V call is TRBV5-8, the J call TRBJ2-3; D may be TRBD2 (6 bases). Deletions cut 0 bases from V and 0 bases from J, with 11 bases between. The CDR3 covers 16 residues. CDR1 is SGHTS, CDR2 YDEGEE, per germline. In nucleotides, the CDR3 is TGTGCCAGCAGCTTGGGGGCTAGCGTAAGCACAGATACGCAGTATTTT. Protein: CASSLGASVSTDTQYF.

This clone has only one observation. The chain recombines TRBV11-2 with TRBJ1-2; maybe TRBD1 (5 bases). The CDR3 has 15 residues. V was clipped by 2 bases and J by 6 bases, with 16 bases between them. Germline V gene data show CDR1 as SGHAT and CDR2 as FQNNGV. CDR3 loop: CASSLSNWGENGYTF. The CDR3 DNA reads as TGTGCCAGCAGCTTATCGAACTGGGGGGAAAATGGCTACACCTTC.

This sequence joins TRBV2 and TRBJ2-3; D could derive from TRBD1 or TRBD2 (5 bases each). The CDR3 totals 15 residues. The germline V gene has CDR1 SNHLY and CDR2 FYNNEI. V lost 4 bases and J 3 bases, leaving 14 bases between the germline ends. The chain's CDR3 is CASSADWGKTDTQYF. CDR3 nucleotide sequence: TGTGCCAGCAGTGCCGATTGGGGGAAGACAGATACGCAGTATTTT.

The V call is TRBV5-1, the J call TRBJ2-1; 12 bases align to TRBD2. This CDR3 region has 17 residues. Looked up from germline, CDR1 is SGHRS and CDR2 is YFSETQ. V shed 3 bases, J shed 5 bases, and the junction held 9 bases outside the gene matches. The CDR3 spells CASSSPSGRALDNEQFF. CDR3 in DNA: TGCGCCAGCAGCTCGCCTAGCGGGAGGGCCTTGGACAATGAGCAGTTCTTC.

The chain joins TRBV7-3 to TRBJ2-5, with D perhaps TRBD2 (6 bases). Trimming left V 1 base short and J 1 base short, with 10 bases between. The CDR3 loop spans 15 amino acids. Germline values: CDR1 SGHTA, CDR2 FQGTGA. DNA for the CDR3: TGTGCCAGCAGCTTAAATGGGGGAGGCCAAGAGACCCAGTACTTC. Protein product: CASSLNGGGQETQYF.

The gene calls are TRBV10-2 and TRBJ2-3, with 11 positions matching TRBD2. From germline, CDR1 is WSHSY and CDR2 SAAADI. The ends lost 6 bases at V and 6 bases at J; junction bases unmatched: 20. This CDR3 region has 19 residues. CDR3 loop: CASSEGDRLAGNTADTQYF. The CDR3 DNA sequence: TGCGCCAGCAGCGAGGGCGACCGACTAGCGGGGAACACAGCCGATACGCAGTATTTT.

The chain uses TRBV4-1 and TRBJ1-5; unclear D gene. The V gene lost 2 bases and the J gene lost 1 base, with 15 bases spanning the gap. CDR1 and CDR2 from the germline V gene are MGHRA and YSYEKL. The CDR3 is 17 residues long. The CDR3 sequence: CASSQRSPGISNQPQHF. As DNA, the CDR3 is TGCGCCAGCAGCCAACGGTCGCCTGGAATAAGCAATCAGCCCCAGCATTTT.

This chain links TRBV5-8 with TRBJ2-1; D ambiguous. The CDR3 runs to 11 residues. Germline V lookup: CDR1 SGHTS, CDR2 YDEGEE. Trimming stripped 2 bases from V and 5 bases from J, with 2 bases between. The CDR3 coding sequence is TGTGCCAGCAGCTTTCACAATGAGCAGTTCTTC. This gives the protein CASSFHNEQFF.

This chain uses TRBV13 with TRBJ2-1, with TRBD1 identical over 11 bases. With 3 bases clipped from V and 4 bases from J, the junction kept 5 bases outside the gene matches. The CDR3 extends over 16 amino acids. Germline V gives CDR1 PRHDT, CDR2 FYEKMQ (reference sequence). As DNA, the CDR3 is TGTGCCAGCAGCTTGTGGGGGACAGGGGGATACAATGAGCAGTTCTTC. The encoded protein is CASSLWGTGGYNEQFF.

This clone was seen a single time. The rearrangement uses TRBV7-6 and TRBJ2-5, with D perhaps given as TRBD1 or TRBD2 (6 bases each). Per germline, CDR1 SGHVS and CDR2 FNYEAQ. Trimming took 1 base from V and 5 from J, leaving 23 bases between them. CDR3 length: 18 amino acids. The chain's CDR3 is CASSLVGAGGRFSETQYF. As DNA, the CDR3 is TGTGCCAGCAGCTTAGTAGGTGCCGGGGGCAGGTTCAGTGAGACCCAGTACTTC.

This chain links TRBV7-8 with TRBJ1-6; tentatively, D is TRBD1 (5 bases). CDR3 length: 17 amino acids. The V end lost 1 base, the J end lost 10 bases, and 20 bases lay between the germline ends. The germline gives CDR1 SGHVS, CDR2 FQNEAQ. CDR3 sequence reads: CASSLGFLGVWGSPLHF. The CDR3 DNA reads TGTGCCAGCAGCTTAGGGTTTTTGGGGGTTTGGGGGTCACCCCTCCACTTT.

J is TRBJ1-6 and V is TRBV10-2; possible D gene TRBD1, 6 bases. Between the trimmed V and J ends, which lost 2 bases and 14 bases, there was a span of 13 bases. CDR1 is WSHSY, CDR2 SAAADI, per germline. CDR3 length: 13 residues. The CDR3 nucleotides read TGCGCCAGCAGTGAGACAGGGTATAGTTCCCTCCACTTT. Translated: CASSETGYSSLHF.

The chain links TRBV4-3 to TRBJ2-7, with 10 bases matching TRBD2. The ends lost 3 bases at V and 5 bases at J; junction bases unmatched: 7. The V gene's germline CDR1 is LGHNA and CDR2 YSLEER. This CDR3 region has 15 residues. The CDR3 DNA sequence: TGCGCCAGCAGCCAGACTAGCGGGTGGACCGACGAGCAGTACTTC. It is translated as CASSQTSGWTDEQYF.

The chain recombines TRBV29-1 with TRBJ1-2, with D possibly being TRBD1 (5 bases). The CDR3 is 11 residues long. The germline gives CDR1 SQVTM, CDR2 ANQGSEA. The ends were cut back, 6 bases at V and 6 bases at J, with 11 bases in the middle. DNA of the CDR3: TGCAGCGTGGGAATGGGGGATGGCTACACCTTC. Its translation is CSVGMGDGYTF. The full variable domain, its missing parts supplied by reference TRBV29-1 and TRBJ1-2, is SAVISQKPSRDICQRGTSLTIQCQVDSQVTMMFWYRQQPGQSLTLIATANQGSEATYESGFVIDKFPISRPNLTFSTLTVSNMSPEDSSIYLCSVGMGDGYTFGSGTRLTVV.

V is TRBV10-3 and J is TRBJ1-2; tentative D call: TRBD1 (6 bases). V shed 5 bases and J shed 6 bases, with 22 bases lying between them. Germline values: CDR1 ENHRY, CDR2 SYGVKD. The CDR3 runs 16 residues. The CDR3 nucleotides are TGTGCCATCAGTTTGAACCGGGACACCCAAGACCATGGCTACACCTTC. It is translated as CAISLNRDTQDHGYTF.

A single count supports this clone. This chain connects TRBV4-1 to TRBJ1-2, with TRBD1 matching over 7 bases. Losses at the gene ends were 4 bases for V and 8 bases for J; bases not matched to a gene: 7. This CDR3 contains 13 residues. CDR1 is MGHRA and CDR2 is YSYEKL in the germline V gene. The CDR3 DNA is TGCGCCAGCAGCCCCGAACAGGGGCGAGGCTACACCTTC. It yields the protein CASSPEQGRGYTF.

The V call is TRBV19, the J call TRBJ2-7; 14 nucleotides match TRBD2. The CDR3 spans 15 residues. V lost 5 bases to trimming and J lost 3 bases; unmatched junction nucleotides: 3. CDR1 and CDR2 (germline): LNHDA, SQIVND (reference sequence). Here the CDR3 reads CASSPGLAGGYEQYF. CDR3 DNA: TGTGCCAGTAGTCCCGGACTAGCGGGGGGCTACGAGCAGTACTTC.

The DNA of the CDR3 is TGTGCCAGTAGTATAGTGGGTCCGGGGCCACCCTACGAGCAGTACTTC. As protein: CASSIVGPGPPYEQYF. The rearrangement links TRBV19 to TRBJ2-7; possibly TRBD1 or TRBD2 for D (5 bases each). This CDR3 has 16 residues. The V and J ends lost 1 base and 2 bases respectively, with 15 bases between them. Looked up from germline, CDR1 is LNHDA and CDR2 is SQIVND (reference sequence). The complete variable domain, with remaining parts taken from reference TRBV19 and TRBJ2-7, reads DGGITQSPKYLFRKEGQNVTLSCEQNLNHDAMYWYRQDPGQGLRLIYYSQIVNDFQKGDIAEGYSVSREKKESFPLTVTSAQKNPTAFYLCASSIVGPGPPYEQYFGPGTRLTVT.

DNA of the CDR3: TGTGCCAGCAGCTTAGGGGGGACTAGCGGGATCTCCTACAATGAGCAGTTCTTC. This gives the protein CASSLGGTSGISYNEQFF. The chain is built from TRBV7-6 and TRBJ2-1; 13 bases match TRBD2. Germline V gene lookup returns CDR1 SGHVS and CDR2 FNYEAQ. J lost 0 bases, V lost 1 base, and 3 bases had no gene match. CDR3 length: 18 amino acids.

V is TRBV7-3 and J is TRBJ2-1, with no clear D. The CDR3 contains 13 residues. The V and J ends lost 5 bases and 12 bases respectively, with 17 bases between them. Germline V gene data show CDR1 as SGHTA and CDR2 as FQGTGA. The CDR3 sequence: CASSGTLEVGQFF. The CDR3 coding sequence is TGTGCCAGCAGCGGAACGCTAGAGGTTGGGCAGTTCTTC.

This sequence joins TRBV5-3 and TRBJ2-5; no clear D gene. TRBV5-3 is an open reading frame, and its role is uncertain. This CDR3 comprises 16 residues. With 4 bases removed from V and 5 bases from J, the gap between germline ends came to 21 bases. CDR3 bases: TGTGCCAGAAGCCAAAAATACTATGATAGACCGGAGACCCAGTACTTC. Encoded protein: CARSQKYYDRPETQYF.